The entry below describes one TCR beta chain. This sample is part of a study of blood T cell repertoires in COVID-19. The overall study: Donors in the United States, Italy and Spain gave samples during acute or convalescent COVID-19.

Ages ranged from about 18 to 89 years, with residence in 24 US areas. Generated by immunoSEQ multiplex PCR, the TCRdb table keeps only in-frame clones and is missing some. The sample has 200,000 to 300,000 clones, around 88% seen once. The source is a woman aged 25 to 39 who had recovered from COVID-19. The sequenced sample consisted of PBMCs or T cells enriched from blood (not recorded which).

The CDR3 reads CASSIQTGTYYGYTF. The CDR3 DNA sequence: TGTGCCAGTAGTATACAGACAGGGACATACTATGGCTACACCTTC. The chain is built from TRBV19 and TRBJ1-2; TRBD1 matches 7 bases. CDR1 is LNHDA, CDR2 SQIVND, per germline (reference sequence). Unmatched junction bases numbered 6, after V lost 2 bases and J lost 3 bases. CDR3 length equals 15 residues.